This record concerns one TCR beta chain sequence. The sample is drawn from a study of blood T cell repertoires in COVID-19. Background on the study: T cells, B-cell-depleted T cells, or PBMCs provided the cDNA or gDNA that served as material.

Measured with immunoSEQ multiplex PCR; TCRdb has only the in-frame clones, and not every one. The sample has about 150,000 clones, about 79% seen once. This clonotype was obtained from a woman of 80 years or more with acute or convalescent COVID-19. The material sequenced was peripheral blood.

The CDR3 sequence: CASSPDRGRSYGYTF. CDR3 coding DNA: TGTGCCAGCAGCCCCGACAGGGGAAGGTCCTATGGCTACACCTTC. This rearrangement joins TRBV7-9 to TRBJ1-2; 8 bases agree with TRBD1. Trimming removed 5 bases from V and 4 bases from J; junction bases left unmatched: 9. This CDR3 region has 15 residues. Germline V gene data show CDR1 as SEHNR and CDR2 as FQNEAQ (reference sequence).